The T cell receptor (beta chain) described here comes from a study of human T cells and chemical hapten exposure. About the study: Diphenylcyclopropenone was administered weekly to the scalp of patients throughout the approximately 23-week study.

V shed 3 bases and J 4 bases; nucleotides not matched to a gene: 11. Germline V gene data show CDR1 as MNHEY and CDR2 as SVGEGT. This CDR3 contains 16 residues. As for time point: pre-sensitization, week 0. Treatment defined: therapeutic diphenylcyclopropenone sensitization with weekly scalp DPC. The study's library attached unique molecular identifiers to single cDNA molecules. TCRdb passed the RACE reads through MiXCR, listing each CDR3 protein once. The sample has 200,000 to 300,000 distinct CDR3 sequences; approximately 8.6% are singletons. Here the sequenced sample was whole blood, taken in connection with sensitization to the hapten diphenylcyclopropenone (DPC). The sequence was obtained from a woman between 35 and 50 years old with alopecia areata. Some clones in this sample may be carry-over from other donors' samples. The chain joins TRBV6-2 or TRBV6-3 to TRBJ2-5, with 7 bases that match TRBD2. The CDR3 nucleotides read TGTGCCAGCAGTTATTACCCGTCGGGACTACTAGAGACCCAGTACTTC. Amino acids: CASSYYPSGLLETQYF.